These 12 T cell receptor beta chains originate from one sample sequenced in a study of response to subunit inactivated influenza vaccine. TCRdb processed the RT-PCR reads anew with MiXCR; each CDR3 protein has one entry. The sample holds about 780,000 distinct CDR3 sequences; 18% are singletons and the top ten take about a tenth. The sequencing here drew on PBMCs from blood, taken 4 to 6 days after vaccination. These receptor sequences come from a man in his fifties or sixties who received an inactivated influenza vaccine.

This rearrangement joins TRBV25-1 to TRBJ2-3; D is possibly TRBD2 (6 bases). This CDR3 spans 13 amino acids. V was shortened by 6 bases and J by 6 bases, with 13 bases between the two germline ends. Germline V CDR1 and CDR2: MGHDK, SYGVNS. The CDR3 DNA reads TGTGCCAGCAGGCCCAGCGGGTCGGATACGCAGTATTTT. Protein product: CASRPSGSDTQYF. The variable domain in full, with the rest retrieved from reference TRBV25-1 and TRBJ2-3, is EADIYQTPRYLVIGTGKKITLECSQTMGHDKMYWYQQDPGMELHLIHYSYGVNSTEKGDLSSESTVSRIRTEHFPLTLESARPSHTSQYLCASRPSGSDTQYFGPGTRLTVL.

This clonotype was seen only a few times. The chain links TRBV5-1 to TRBJ2-5, with a tentative D call TRBD2 (6 bases). The CDR3 runs 16 residues. The V end was cut by 6 bases, the J end by 0 bases, with 18 bases between. Germline CDR1 reads SGHRS; CDR2 reads YFSETQ. CDR3 bases: TGCGCCAGCAAACAAGCAGGAGGGATCAACCAAGAGACCCAGTACTTC. Translation: CASKQAGGINQETQYF.

The V and J genes are TRBV5-4 and TRBJ2-1; a possible D gene is TRBD2 (6 bases). V was shortened by 3 bases and J by 3 bases, with 25 bases between the two germline ends. This CDR3 spans 19 amino acids. Germline V lookup: CDR1 SGHNT, CDR2 YYREEE (reference sequence). For the CDR3, the DNA is TGTGCCAGCAGCTCGCAGGCCCTGGCGGGAAATAGAGACTACAATGAGCAGTTCTTC. Amino acids: CASSSQALAGNRDYNEQFF.

The chain employs TRBV20-1 and TRBJ2-2, with unresolved D. The CDR3 is 14 amino acids. The germline V gene has CDR1 DFQATT and CDR2 SNEGSKA (reference sequence). Between the trimmed V and J ends, which lost 5 bases and 1 base, there was a span of 11 bases. The CDR3 region has the DNA TGCAGTGCTGGCTTAGGACGGAACACCGGGGAGCTGTTTTTT. Its translation is CSAGLGRNTGELFF.

The table lists this clonotype with a few counts. The chain recombines TRBV6-2 or TRBV6-3 with TRBJ2-1, with 11 positions matching TRBD2. CDR1 is MNHEY, CDR2 SVGEGT, per germline. The CDR3 has 15 residues. V was clipped by 2 bases and J by 6 bases; unmatched bases: 3. This CDR3 reads CASSYLSGRANEQFF. The CDR3 bases are TGTGCCAGCAGTTACCTTAGCGGGAGGGCCAATGAGCAGTTCTTC.

At least ten counts were recorded for this clonotype. The chain is built from TRBV7-6 and TRBJ2-6; D gene ambiguous. V shed 2 bases and J shed 0 bases, with 11 bases lying between them. The CDR3 contains 17 residues. The germline gives CDR1 SGHVS, CDR2 FNYEAQ. The CDR3 protein is CASSLLSRSSGANVLTF. In DNA, the CDR3 is TGTGCCAGCAGCTTATTATCCCGAAGCTCTGGGGCCAACGTCCTGACTTTC.

In its sample, this clonotype was seen many times. V usage is TRBV12-3 or TRBV12-4 and J usage is TRBJ1-6, with TRBD1 matching 7 bases. With 6 bases clipped from V and 3 bases from J, the junction kept 8 bases outside the gene matches. The CDR3 runs 16 residues. The CDR3 spells CASSPRDSYYNSPLHF. Written as DNA, the CDR3 is TGTGCCAGCAGCCCCCGGGACAGCTACTATAATTCACCCCTCCACTTT.

There are many counts of this clonotype. The J gene is TRBJ2-5, the V gene TRBV6-1; TRBD2 aligns across 11 bases. The trim removed 5 bases at V and 2 bases at J, leaving 7 bases unmatched. The V gene's germline CDR1 is MNHNS and CDR2 SASEGT. The CDR3 totals 16 residues. The CDR3 spells CASSPRLAGLQETQYF. The CDR3, as DNA: TGTGCCAGCAGTCCCCGACTAGCGGGGTTGCAAGAGACCCAGTACTTC.

This clonotype was observed a single time. This chain connects TRBV7-2 to TRBJ2-1; 7 bases match TRBD1. Germline V gene sequence: CDR1 SGHTA, CDR2 FQGNSA. The V and J ends lost 1 base and 7 bases, in that order; junction bases with no gene match: 10. The CDR3 consists of 16 residues. In DNA, the CDR3 is TGTGCCAGCAGCTTAGTAGGTAGGGGGCAAAATAATGAGCAGTTCTTC. It translates to CASSLVGRGQNNEQFF.

This rearrangement joins TRBV5-5 to TRBJ2-5; the D gene is possibly TRBD1 (5 bases). This CDR3 is 15 amino acids long. V was cut by 1 base and J by 4 bases, with 14 bases left in between. Germline CDR1 and CDR2: SGHKS and YYEKEE (reference sequence). CDR3 bases: TGTGCCAGCAGCTTGAGGACAAAAGCCGGAGAGACCCAGTACTTC. Protein: CASSLRTKAGETQYF.

The chain joins TRBV20-1 to TRBJ2-3, with D tentatively TRBD1 (6 bases). The CDR3 runs to 14 residues. Germline CDR1 reads DFQATT; CDR2 reads SNEGSKA (reference sequence). V gave up 5 bases and J gave up 2 bases, with 14 bases separating them. CDR3 region: CSASLWGLTDTQYF. CDR3 nucleotide sequence: TGCAGTGCTTCTCTATGGGGGCTCACAGATACGCAGTATTTT.

In its sample, this clonotype was seen many times. This chain connects TRBV12-3 or TRBV12-4 to TRBJ2-1, with 12 bases matching TRBD2. The CDR3 contains 17 residues. Trimming cost V 5 bases and J 7 bases; bases outside gene matches: 12. This CDR3 is CASSQRTTSGRSNEQFF. CDR3 in DNA: TGTGCCAGCAGTCAGAGAACTACTAGCGGGAGGTCAAATGAGCAGTTCTTC.